A selection of T cell receptor beta chains follows, all from one sample in a study of OX40 agonist ivuxolimab in advanced cancers. TCRdb's table, derived via immunoSEQ multiplex PCR, lists solely in-frame clones and lacks some. Among about 73,000 clones listed, more than 75% were seen once. The sequencing used CD4+ or CD8+ T cells sorted from blood, collected in a trial of the OX40 agonist ivuxolimab. The origin of the receptors is an adult with an advanced solid tumor such as melanoma, head and neck, liver or kidney cancer. Both conserved end residues are part of each CDR3. The D gene is left open where the match is weak. Size is omitted from some rows. Given values are once, few, many or a class for expanded clones.

V: TRBV9
size: -
D: -
J: TRBJ1-3
CDR3: CASSFNLPGVSGNTIYF
DNA: TGTGCCAGCAGCTTCAACCTCCCGGGGGTCTCGGGAAACACCATATATTTT

V: TRBV6-5
size: once
D: -
J: TRBJ1-3
CDR3: CASSYSGRSSGNTIYF
DNA: TGTGCCAGCAGTTACTCGGGCAGGAGCTCTGGAAACACCATATATTTT

V: TRBV9
size: -
D: TRBD2
J: TRBJ2-1
CDR3: CASSPPAGLYNEQFF
DNA: TGTGCCAGCAGCCCGCCAGCGGGGCTTTACAATGAGCAGTTCTTC

V: TRBV7-7
size: few
D: -
J: TRBJ1-1
CDR3: CASSSRVVTEAFF
DNA: TGTGCTAGCAGCTCCAGGGTTGTCACTGAAGCTTTCTTT

V: TRBV7-2
size: -
D: -
J: TRBJ1-3
CDR3: CASSPGPTYSGNTIYF
DNA: TGTGCCAGCAGCCCAGGGCCAACCTACTCTGGAAACACCATATATTTT

V: TRBV4-2
size: -
D: -
J: TRBJ1-4
CDR3: CASSQEGRGEKLFF
DNA: TGTGCCAGCAGCCAAGAAGGGAGGGGTGAAAAACTGTTTTTT

V: TRBV5-3
size: -
D: TRBD1
J: TRBJ1-4
CDR3: CARSIDRVKYEKLFF
DNA: TGTGCCAGAAGCATAGACAGGGTTAAATACGAAAAACTGTTTTTT

V: TRBV28
size: -
D: -
J: TRBJ2-7
CDR3: CASYRVKYEQYF
DNA: TGTGCCAGCTACAGGGTGAAGTACGAGCAGTACTTC

V: TRBV28
size: -
D: -
J: TRBJ1-5
CDR3: CASSLRRLKGRQPQHF
DNA: TGTGCCAGCAGTTTACGACGACTCAAAGGACGTCAGCCCCAGCATTTT

V: TRBV11-2
size: -
D: -
J: TRBJ1-2
CDR3: CASSPLVRTNYGYTF
DNA: TGTGCCAGCAGCCCACTTGTTAGGACTAACTATGGCTACACCTTC

V: TRBV5-1
size: -
D: TRBD2
J: TRBJ2-2
CDR3: CASSPGLAGTSPGELFF
DNA: TGCGCCAGCAGCCCGGGACTAGCGGGAACGTCGCCCGGGGAGCTGTTTTTT

V: TRBV28
size: -
D: -
J: TRBJ1-5
CDR3: CASRVAGRLKNQPQHF
DNA: TGTGCCAGCAGGGTCGCGGGGCGCTTAAAAAATCAGCCCCAGCATTTT

V: TRBV5-1
size: once
D: TRBD1
J: TRBJ1-1
CDR3: CASSAGTENTEAFF
DNA: TGCGCCAGCAGCGCGGGGACAGAGAACACTGAAGCTTTCTTT

V: TRBV6-5
size: -
D: -
J: TRBJ2-3
CDR3: CASRGTFSSTDTQYF
DNA: TGTGCCAGCAGGGGGACTTTTAGTAGCACAGATACGCAGTATTTT

V: TRBV28
size: -
D: -
J: TRBJ1-3
CDR3: CASRTSAGSGNTIYF
DNA: TGTGCCAGCAGAACCTCAGCTGGGTCTGGAAACACCATATATTTT

V: TRBV5-5
size: once
D: -
J: TRBJ2-5
CDR3: CASRRADQETQYF
DNA: TGTGCCAGCAGGCGGGCAGACCAAGAGACCCAGTACTTC

V: TRBV28
size: -
D: TRBD1
J: TRBJ1-1
CDR3: CASSFIQGAKAFF
DNA: TGTGCCAGCAGTTTTATTCAGGGGGCTAAAGCTTTCTTT

V: TRBV5-1
size: -
D: -
J: TRBJ2-1
CDR3: CASSYQGEAYNEQFF
DNA: TGCGCCAGCAGCTATCAGGGGGAGGCCTACAATGAGCAGTTCTTC

V: TRBV7-8
size: few
D: TRBD1
J: TRBJ2-7
CDR3: CASSLAETGGYEQYF
DNA: TGTGCCAGCAGCTTAGCGGAGACAGGGGGGTACGAGCAGTACTTC

V: TRBV10-3
size: -
D: TRBD2
J: TRBJ2-5
CDR3: CAIGTSGLGEETQYF
DNA: TGTGCCATCGGTACTAGCGGTCTTGGGGAGGAGACCCAGTACTTC

V: TRBV15
size: -
D: TRBD2
J: TRBJ2-3
CDR3: CATSSSGRADTQYF
DNA: TGTGCCACCAGCAGTAGCGGGAGGGCAGATACGCAGTATTTT

V: TRBV5-1
size: -
D: TRBD2
J: TRBJ2-1
CDR3: CASSVPGLAGSSSYNEQFF
DNA: TGCGCCAGCAGCGTACCGGGACTAGCGGGTTCCAGCTCCTACAATGAGCAGTTCTTC

V: TRBV27
size: -
D: -
J: TRBJ1-4
CDR3: CASSSYRISTNEKLFF
DNA: TGTGCCAGCAGTTCCTACAGGATTTCAACTAATGAAAAACTGTTTTTT

V: TRBV2
size: -
D: -
J: TRBJ1-1
CDR3: CASKGPRTNTEAFF
DNA: TGTGCCAGCAAAGGGCCGAGAACGAACACTGAAGCTTTCTTT

V: TRBV2
size: few
D: TRBD2
J: TRBJ2-1
CDR3: CASSDTSGGRTGSNEQFF
DNA: TGTGCCAGCAGTGATACTAGCGGCGGGCGTACGGGATCCAATGAGCAGTTCTTC

V: TRBV5-1
size: -
D: -
J: TRBJ1-1
CDR3: CASSDPRGPEAFF
DNA: TGCGCCAGCAGCGACCCTCGGGGGCCTGAAGCTTTCTTT

V: TRBV5-1
size: -
D: -
J: TRBJ1-3
CDR3: CASSLVAGNTIYF
DNA: TGCGCCAGCAGCTTGGTAGCTGGAAACACCATATATTTT

V: TRBV5-1
size: -
D: -
J: TRBJ1-1
CDR3: CASSQGTYPEAFF
DNA: TGCGCCAGCAGCCAAGGGACATATCCTGAAGCTTTCTTT

V: TRBV5-1
size: -
D: TRBD2
J: TRBJ2-7
CDR3: CASSFGLAGGFEQYF
DNA: TGCGCCAGCAGTTTTGGACTAGCGGGAGGGTTCGAGCAGTACTTC

V: TRBV7-3
size: -
D: -
J: TRBJ1-2
CDR3: CASSPSGDTLSGYTF
DNA: TGTGCCAGCAGCCCCAGTGGGGACACCCTCAGCGGCTACACCTTC

V: TRBV5-6
size: -
D: -
J: TRBJ1-1
CDR3: CASSLSGNAEAFF
DNA: TGTGCCAGCAGCTTGTCAGGGAACGCTGAAGCTTTCTTT